The clone carrying this T cell receptor (beta chain) was detected once. This table comes from immunoSEQ multiplex PCR, and its TCRdb copy is limited to in-frame clones, with some not included. This table has 120,000 to 150,000 clones, less than 90% appearing once. CDR1 SGHTA and CDR2 FQGNSA come from the germline V gene. The J segment lost 2 bases and the V segment lost 1 base, leaving 15 bases of the junction unmatched. This CDR3 region has 19 residues. These data belong to a study of control samples from healthy donors and cancer patients. The sample comprised blood. The chain is built from TRBV7-2 and TRBJ2-7; 9 nucleotides match TRBD2. The TCR comes from a woman between 25 and 40 years old in good health. CDR3 coding DNA: TGTGCCAGCAGCTTAGTTGGTTCTCTAGGACTAGCGCTGCCCTACGAGCAGTACTTC. Translated: CASSLVGSLGLALPYEQYF.